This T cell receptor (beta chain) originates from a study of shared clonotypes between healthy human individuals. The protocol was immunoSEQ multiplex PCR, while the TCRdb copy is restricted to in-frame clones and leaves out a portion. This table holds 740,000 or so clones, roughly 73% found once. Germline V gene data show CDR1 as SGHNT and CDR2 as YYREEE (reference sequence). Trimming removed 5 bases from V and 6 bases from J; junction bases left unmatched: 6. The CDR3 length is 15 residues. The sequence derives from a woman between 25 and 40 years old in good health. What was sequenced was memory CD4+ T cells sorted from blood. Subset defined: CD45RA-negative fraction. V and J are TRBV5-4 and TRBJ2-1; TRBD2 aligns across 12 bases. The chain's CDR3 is CASRLAGGIFNEQFF. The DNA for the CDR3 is TGTGCCAGCAGGCTAGCGGGAGGGATCTTCAATGAGCAGTTCTTC.